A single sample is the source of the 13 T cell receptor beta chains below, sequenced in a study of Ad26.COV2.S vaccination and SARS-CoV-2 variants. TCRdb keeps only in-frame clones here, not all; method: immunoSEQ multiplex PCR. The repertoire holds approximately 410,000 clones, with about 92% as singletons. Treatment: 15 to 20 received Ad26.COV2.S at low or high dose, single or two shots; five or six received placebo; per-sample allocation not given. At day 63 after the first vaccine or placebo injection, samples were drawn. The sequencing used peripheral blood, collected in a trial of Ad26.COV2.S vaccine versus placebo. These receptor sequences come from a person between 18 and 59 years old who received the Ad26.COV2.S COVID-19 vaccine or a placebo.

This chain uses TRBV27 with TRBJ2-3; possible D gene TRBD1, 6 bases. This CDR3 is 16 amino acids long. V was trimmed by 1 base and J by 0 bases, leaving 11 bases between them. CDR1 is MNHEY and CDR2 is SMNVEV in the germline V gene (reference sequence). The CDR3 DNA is TGTGCCAGCAGTTTATTGGAACAGGGCAGCACAGATACGCAGTATTTT. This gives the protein CASSLLEQGSTDTQYF.

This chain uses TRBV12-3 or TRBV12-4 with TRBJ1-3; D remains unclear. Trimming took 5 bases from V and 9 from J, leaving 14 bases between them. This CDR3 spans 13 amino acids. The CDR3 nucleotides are TGTGCCAGCAGTCGACCACCGGTCAGCACCATATATTTT. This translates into CASSRPPVSTIYF.

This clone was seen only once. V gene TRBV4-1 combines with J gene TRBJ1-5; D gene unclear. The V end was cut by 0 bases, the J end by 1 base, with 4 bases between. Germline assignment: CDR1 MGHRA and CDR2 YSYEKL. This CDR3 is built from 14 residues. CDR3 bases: TGCGCCAGCAGCCAAGAGAGGAGCAATCAGCCCCAGCATTTT. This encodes CASSQERSNQPQHF.

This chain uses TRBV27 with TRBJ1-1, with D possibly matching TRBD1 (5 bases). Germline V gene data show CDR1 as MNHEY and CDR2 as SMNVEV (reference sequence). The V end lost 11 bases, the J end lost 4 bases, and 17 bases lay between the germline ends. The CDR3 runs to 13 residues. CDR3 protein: CAVKRGGSTEAFF. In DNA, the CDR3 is TGTGCCGTCAAACGGGGGGGGAGCACTGAAGCTTTCTTT.

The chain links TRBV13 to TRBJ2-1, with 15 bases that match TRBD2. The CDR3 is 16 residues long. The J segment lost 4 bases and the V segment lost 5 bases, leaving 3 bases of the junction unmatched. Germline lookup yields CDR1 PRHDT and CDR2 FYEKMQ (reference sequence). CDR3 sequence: CASSTGLAGGYNEQFF. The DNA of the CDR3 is TGTGCCAGCAGCACCGGACTAGCGGGGGGGTACAATGAGCAGTTCTTC.

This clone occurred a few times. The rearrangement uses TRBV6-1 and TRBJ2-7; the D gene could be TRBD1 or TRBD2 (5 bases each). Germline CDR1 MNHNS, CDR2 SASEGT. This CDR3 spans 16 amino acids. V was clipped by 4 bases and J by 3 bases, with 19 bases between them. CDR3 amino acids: CASSGDGSSTHYEQYF. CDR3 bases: TGTGCCAGCAGTGGGGACGGTTCCAGTACCCACTACGAGCAGTACTTC.

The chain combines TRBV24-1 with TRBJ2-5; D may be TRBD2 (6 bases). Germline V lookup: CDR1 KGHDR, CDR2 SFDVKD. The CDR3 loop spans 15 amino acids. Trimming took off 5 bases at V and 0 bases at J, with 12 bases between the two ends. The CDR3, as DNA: TGTGCCACCAGTGCCGCGTGGGACTACCAAGAGACCCAGTACTTC. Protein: CATSAAWDYQETQYF.

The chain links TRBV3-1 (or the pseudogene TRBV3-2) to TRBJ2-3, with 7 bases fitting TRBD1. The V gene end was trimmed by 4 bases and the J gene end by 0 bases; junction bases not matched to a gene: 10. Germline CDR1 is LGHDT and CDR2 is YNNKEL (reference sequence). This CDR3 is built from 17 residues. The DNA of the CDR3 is TGTGCCAGCAGCCTGAGACCGGGACAGCAAAGCACAGATACGCAGTATTTT. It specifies CASSLRPGQQSTDTQYF.

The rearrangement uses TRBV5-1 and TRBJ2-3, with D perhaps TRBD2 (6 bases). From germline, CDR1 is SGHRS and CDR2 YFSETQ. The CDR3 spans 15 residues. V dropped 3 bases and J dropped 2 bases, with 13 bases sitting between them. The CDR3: CASSSSLAPTDTQYF. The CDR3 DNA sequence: TGCGCCAGCAGCTCTTCACTAGCCCCCACAGATACGCAGTATTTT.

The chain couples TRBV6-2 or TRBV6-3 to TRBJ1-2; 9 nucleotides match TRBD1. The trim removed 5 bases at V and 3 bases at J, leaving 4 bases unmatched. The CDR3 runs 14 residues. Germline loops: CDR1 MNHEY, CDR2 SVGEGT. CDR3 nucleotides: TGTGCCAGCAGTCAGAGGACAGGGGACTATGGCTACACCTTC. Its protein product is CASSQRTGDYGYTF.

The CDR3 DNA follows: TGCGCCAGCAGCCATATACTCACAGATACGCAGTATTTT. Translated: CASSHILTDTQYF. The chain couples TRBV5-1 to TRBJ2-3; unclear D gene. CDR3 length: 13 amino acids. Trimming shortened V by 4 bases and J by 2 bases, and 8 bases separated the two germline ends. Per germline, CDR1 SGHRS and CDR2 YFSETQ. Supplemented by reference TRBV5-1 and TRBJ2-3, the full variable domain reads KAGVTQTPRYLIKTRGQQVTLSCSPISGHRSVSWYQQTPGQGLQFLFEYFSETQRNKGNFPGRFSGRQFSNSRSEMNVSTLELGDSALYLCASSHILTDTQYFGPGTRLTVL.

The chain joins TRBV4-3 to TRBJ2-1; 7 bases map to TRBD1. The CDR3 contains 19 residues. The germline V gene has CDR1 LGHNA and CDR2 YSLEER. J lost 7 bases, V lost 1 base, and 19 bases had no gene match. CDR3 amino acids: CASSQASQKGQRGQNEQFF. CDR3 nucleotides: TGCGCCAGCAGCCAAGCCTCCCAAAAAGGACAGAGGGGGCAAAATGAGCAGTTCTTC.

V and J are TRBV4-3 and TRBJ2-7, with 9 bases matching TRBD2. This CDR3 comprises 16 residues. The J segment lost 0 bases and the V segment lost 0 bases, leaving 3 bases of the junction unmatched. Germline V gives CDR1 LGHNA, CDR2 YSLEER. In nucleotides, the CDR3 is TGCGCCAGCAGCCAAGATAAAGCGGGGGGCTCCTACGAGCAGTACTTC. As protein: CASSQDKAGGSYEQYF.